This record concerns one T cell receptor beta chain sequence. Its antigen is unidentified. This record comes from a study of cytomegalovirus exposure and HLA in healthy donors. Study-wide results and caveats: Researchers counted 164 TCR beta chains as cytomegalovirus-associated. That first-cohort TCR clusters tended to co-occur in the 95 to 150 validation repertoires was found in a later analysis. There were a few CMV-associated chains whose specificity for CMV antigens was confirmed in vitro.

This CDR3 comprises 14 residues. CDR1 is LGHNA, CDR2 YNFKEQ, per germline. The germline V and J ends were trimmed by 1 base and 0 bases, with 7 bases remaining between them. Generated by immunoSEQ multiplex PCR, the TCRdb table keeps only in-frame clones and is missing some. The profile shows roughly 75,000 clones, about 94% of them singletons. This clonotype was sampled from a man between 18 and 29 years old in good health and CMV-seropositive. This chain links TRBV4-2 with TRBJ2-7, with D hard to call. Material: PBMCs. Written as DNA, the CDR3 is TGTGCCAGCAGCCAAGTTTCCGGCTCCTACGAGCAGTACTTC. This encodes CASSQVSGSYEQYF.